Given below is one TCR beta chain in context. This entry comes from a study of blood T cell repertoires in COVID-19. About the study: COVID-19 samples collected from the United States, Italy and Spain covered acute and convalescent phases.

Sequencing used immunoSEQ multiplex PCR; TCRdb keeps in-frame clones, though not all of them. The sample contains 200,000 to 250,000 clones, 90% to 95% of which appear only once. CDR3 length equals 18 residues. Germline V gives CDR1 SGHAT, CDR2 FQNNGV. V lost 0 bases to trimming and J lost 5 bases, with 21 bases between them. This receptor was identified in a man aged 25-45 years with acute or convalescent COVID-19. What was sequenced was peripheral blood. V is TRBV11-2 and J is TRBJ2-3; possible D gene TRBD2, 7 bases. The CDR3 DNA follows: TGTGCCAGCAGCTTAGATCCCATGCGGGGGCACTGGGGAGATACGCAGTATTTT. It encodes CASSLDPMRGHWGDTQYF.